A single sample gave rise to the 14 T cell receptor beta chains below, sequenced in a study of radiotherapy plus CTLA-4 blockade in lung cancer. Profiling relied on immunoSEQ multiplex PCR, and the TCRdb table lists in-frame clones only, not all of them. The sample holds around 40,000 clones, 70% to 90% seen once. This specimen consisted of peripheral blood, obtained from a patient treated with radiotherapy plus ipilimumab. The source of these receptors is a human donor with non-small cell lung cancer whose response to radiotherapy plus ipilimumab could not be evaluated.

This chain connects TRBV19 to TRBJ1-1; D not resolved. Germline loops: CDR1 LNHDA, CDR2 SQIVND (reference sequence). The CDR3 has 15 residues. Trimming left V 1 base short and J 1 base short, with 10 bases between. The CDR3 DNA reads TGTGCCAGTAGTATAGGTCGCCGGGGGAACACTGAAGCTTTCTTT. Its protein is CASSIGRRGNTEAFF.

The gene calls are TRBV25-1 and TRBJ1-1, with a tentative D call TRBD1 (6 bases). The CDR3 sequence is 15 residues long. V was trimmed by 2 bases and J by 2 bases, leaving 12 bases between them. The germline CDR1 and CDR2 sequences are MGHDK and SYGVNS. The CDR3 sequence is CASSERGAANTEAFF. The DNA of the CDR3 is TGTGCCAGCAGTGAACGGGGGGCGGCAAACACTGAAGCTTTCTTT.

The CDR3 protein is CATSREGGGTYEQYF. The CDR3 coding sequence is TGTGCCACCAGCAGAGAAGGCGGGGGTACCTACGAGCAGTACTTC. The chain combines TRBV15 with TRBJ2-7, with TRBD2 identical over 7 bases. Per the germline V gene, CDR1 is LNHNV and CDR2 is YYDKDF (reference sequence). The CDR3 length is 15 residues. The V gene end was trimmed by 0 bases and the J gene end by 2 bases; junction bases not matched to a gene: 4.

This clone showed up just once. The rearrangement links TRBV5-3 to TRBJ2-4; D perhaps matches TRBD1 (5 bases). TRBV5-3 is an ORF for which the function is uncertain. There are 14 residues in the CDR3. The V gene lost 7 bases and the J gene lost 6 bases, with 17 bases spanning the gap. DNA of the CDR3: TGTGCCAGACACTCGTCAGGGTTTGCAAACATTCAGTACTTC. Translating gives CARHSSGFANIQYF.

The V gene is TRBV15, the J gene TRBJ1-1; 10 bases agree with TRBD1. The V gene's germline CDR1 is LNHNV and CDR2 YYDKDF (reference sequence). The V and J ends lost 2 bases and 4 bases, in that order; junction bases with no gene match: 7. This CDR3 has 16 residues. The CDR3, as DNA: TGTGCCACCAGCAGACCCCCGCGACAGGGGGCCACTGAAGCTTTCTTT. Encoded protein: CATSRPPRQGATEAFF.

The V gene is TRBV28, the J gene TRBJ2-5, with TRBD2 matching 11 bases. The J call may not be correct, given that the DNA end is closer to TRBJ2-7. Per germline, CDR1 MDHEN and CDR2 SYDVKM. The CDR3 extends over 14 amino acids. The CDR3, as DNA: TGTGCCAGCAGGACGACTAGCGGGATGTACGAGCAGTACTTC. Translated: CASRTTSGMYEQYF.

The J gene is TRBJ1-2, the V gene TRBV19; D not certain. CDR1 LNHDA and CDR2 SQIVND come from the germline V gene (reference sequence). CDR3 length: 12 residues. Trimming stripped 3 bases from V and 8 bases from J, with 10 bases between. CDR3 amino acids: CASSMERWGYTF. The DNA for the CDR3 is TGTGCCAGTAGTATGGAGAGATGGGGCTACACCTTC.

J is TRBJ2-7 and V is TRBV27; 11 bases fit TRBD1. V shed 7 bases, J shed 7 bases, and the junction held 6 bases outside the gene matches. From germline, CDR1 is MNHEY and CDR2 SMNVEV (reference sequence). CDR3 length: 13 residues. DNA for the CDR3: TGTGCCAGCAAAGGACAGGGGGCAGGGGAGCAGTACTTC. Amino acid sequence: CASKGQGAGEQYF.

The gene calls are TRBV29-1 and TRBJ1-1, with 10 bases matching TRBD1. Germline-derived CDR1 and CDR2 are SQVTM and ANQGSEA. The J segment lost 11 bases and the V segment lost 6 bases, leaving 15 bases of the junction unmatched. The CDR3 consists of 14 residues. The CDR3: CSVAGTGVGAGAFF. CDR3 DNA: TGCAGCGTAGCCGGGACAGGGGTTGGAGCAGGGGCTTTCTTT.

The chain is built from TRBV28 and TRBJ2-1, with D maybe TRBD2 (6 bases). This CDR3 has 13 residues. V lost 7 bases, J lost 8 bases, and 15 bases lay in between. Germline CDR1 is MDHEN and CDR2 is SYDVKM. For the CDR3, the DNA is TGTGCCAGCATCGGAGGGACCGGGCATGAGCAGTTCTTC. Its protein product is CASIGGTGHEQFF.

This chain connects TRBV7-9 to TRBJ2-7, with 8 nucleotides matching TRBD2. CDR3 size: 15 residues. CDR1 SEHNR and CDR2 FQNEAQ come from the germline V gene (reference sequence). Trimming at V came to 7 bases and at J to 5 bases, leaving 13 bases not matched to a gene. The CDR3 nucleotides read TGTGCCAGCAATCCCTGGCGGGGGGTGAGCCACGAGCAGTACTTC. As protein: CASNPWRGVSHEQYF. Full variable domain (rest looked up from reference TRBV7-9 and TRBJ2-7): DTGVSQNPRHKITKRGQNVTFRCDPISEHNRLYWYRQTLGQGPEFLTYFQNEAQLEKSRLLSDRFSAERPKGSFSTLEIQRTEQGDSAMYLCASNPWRGVSHEQYFGPGTRLTVT.

The V and J genes are TRBV5-1 and TRBJ1-4; no clear D. The V gene lost 2 bases and the J gene lost 2 bases, with 7 bases spanning the gap. Germline CDR1 reads SGHRS; CDR2 reads YFSETQ. CDR3 length: 14 residues. CDR3 in amino acids: CASSLDTTNEKLFF. CDR3 DNA sequence: TGCGCCAGCAGCTTAGACACCACTAATGAAAAACTGTTTTTT. The full variable domain, its missing parts supplied by reference TRBV5-1 and TRBJ1-4, is KAGVTQTPRYLIKTRGQQVTLSCSPISGHRSVSWYQQTPGQGLQFLFEYFSETQRNKGNFPGRFSGRQFSNSRSEMNVSTLELGDSALYLCASSLDTTNEKLFFGSGTQLSVL.

This chain uses TRBV5-1 with TRBJ2-2, with D perhaps TRBD2 (5 bases). Per the germline V gene, CDR1 is SGHRS and CDR2 is YFSETQ. There are 15 residues in the CDR3. V gave up 0 bases and J gave up 5 bases, with 11 bases separating them. The CDR3 loop reads CASSLEGGPTGELFF. The CDR3 coding sequence is TGCGCCAGCAGCTTGGAGGGCGGGCCGACCGGGGAGCTGTTTTTT.

The chain links TRBV10-3 to TRBJ1-5; the D is unclear. Germline V gene sequence: CDR1 ENHRY, CDR2 SYGVKD. The V gene lost 0 bases and the J gene lost 0 bases, with 3 bases spanning the gap. The CDR3 consists of 14 residues. CDR3 amino acids: CAISESSSNQPQHF. In nucleotides, the CDR3 is TGTGCCATCAGTGAGTCGAGTAGCAATCAGCCCCAGCATTTT.